This passage covers 10 T cell receptor beta chains from one sample sequenced in a study of T cell repertoires in cytomegalovirus infection. TCRdb recomputed calls from the reads with MiXCR, one row per CDR3 protein. The data show 100,000 or so distinct CDR3 sequences, with 23% seen just once and about two fifths held by the top ten. The sample consisted of CD8+ T cells from PBMCs. The receptors stem from a human donor in good health (CMV status not recorded). Some clones in this sample may be carry-over from other donors' samples.

A word on this clonotype: This could be a read error, since a much larger clone is one nucleotide away. CDR3 sequence reads: CASSPSGSYAQYF. CDR3 sequence (DNA): TGTGCCAGCAGCCCCAGTGGCTCCTACGCGCAGTACTTC. The rearrangement links TRBV7-9 to TRBJ2-7; D is unresolved. The CDR3 length is 13 residues. The germline V gene encodes CDR1 SEHNR and CDR2 FQNEAQ (reference sequence).

The V gene is TRBV9, the J gene TRBJ2-2; 10 nucleotides match TRBD1. This CDR3 is built from 16 residues. The trim removed 4 bases at V and 7 bases at J, leaving 10 bases unmatched. Germline CDR1 SGDLS, CDR2 YYNGEE. The CDR3 nucleotides read TGTGCCAGCAGCCTGACAGGGGGCGATAGGAGCGGGGAGCTGTTTTTT. This encodes CASSLTGGDRSGELFF.

This clonotype appeared many times. J is TRBJ2-7 and V is TRBV27, with D hard to call. The CDR3 spans 11 residues. The germline CDR1 and CDR2 sequences are MNHEY and SMNVEV (reference sequence). V lost 4 bases to trimming and J lost 7 bases, with 8 bases between them. The CDR3 region has the DNA TGTGCCAGCAGTTCCCCAGTGGAGCAGTACTTC. Its protein product is CASSSPVEQYF.

This clonotype has at least ten counts. The chain links TRBV27 to TRBJ2-7; TRBD1 aligns across 9 bases. The V gene end was trimmed by 4 bases and the J gene end by 6 bases; junction bases not matched to a gene: 7. The CDR3 sequence is 14 residues long. Looked up from germline, CDR1 is MNHEY and CDR2 is SMNVEV (reference sequence). The chain's CDR3 is CASSYRGRYGEQYF. The CDR3 coding sequence is TGTGCCAGCAGTTACAGGGGGCGTTACGGCGAGCAGTACTTC.

In this sample, this clonotype turned up a few times. V and J are TRBV19 and TRBJ1-5; 11 nucleotides line up with TRBD1. The CDR3 has 15 residues. Unmatched junction bases numbered 8, after V lost 7 bases and J lost 6 bases. Per the germline V gene, CDR1 is LNHDA and CDR2 is SQIVND (reference sequence). The CDR3 protein is CASTLGQGVSQPQHF. For the CDR3, the DNA is TGTGCCAGTACCCTGGGACAGGGGGTTAGTCAGCCCCAGCATTTT.

CDR3 coding DNA: TGTGCCAGCAGCCAACAGGGATATAGCAATCAGCCCCAGCATTTT. Amino acid sequence: CASSQQGYSNQPQHF. The J gene is TRBJ1-5, the V gene TRBV7-9; tentative D call: TRBD1 (6 bases). V lost 5 bases and J 0 bases, leaving 11 bases between the germline ends. This CDR3 has 15 amino acids. Per germline, CDR1 SEHNR and CDR2 FQNEAQ (reference sequence).

This clonotype was observed many times. V and J are TRBV12-3 or TRBV12-4 and TRBJ1-5; D call uncertain. The CDR3 runs to 13 residues. The V end was cut by 2 bases, the J end by 11 bases, with 13 bases between. This CDR3 is CASSLSSVEAQHF. CDR3 bases: TGTGCCAGCAGTTTATCTTCCGTGGAGGCCCAGCATTTT.

This clonotype has a count of ten or more. The chain combines TRBV7-8 with TRBJ2-1, with 7 bases fitting TRBD1. Per the germline V gene, CDR1 is SGHVS and CDR2 is FQNEAQ. V lost 1 base, J lost 1 base, and 13 bases stayed unmatched. This CDR3 is 19 amino acids long. CDR3 in amino acids: CASSLDSRGLVGSYNEQFF. Written as DNA, the CDR3 is TGTGCCAGCAGCTTAGACTCAAGGGGGCTTGTTGGTTCCTACAATGAGCAGTTCTTC.

This clonotype was detected a few times. This sequence joins TRBV15 and TRBJ2-6; D is undetermined. The CDR3 loop spans 16 amino acids. V gave up 3 bases and J gave up 2 bases, with 11 bases separating them. Germline-derived CDR1 and CDR2 are LNHNV and YYDKDF (reference sequence). CDR3: CATSSPQQPGANVLTF. In nucleotides, the CDR3 is TGTGCCACCAGCAGTCCTCAACAGCCTGGGGCCAACGTCCTGACTTTC.

The V gene is TRBV6-5, the J gene TRBJ2-3; D is uncertain. The ends were cut back, 2 bases at V and 8 bases at J, with 23 bases in the middle. This CDR3 is built from 17 residues. Germline V gives CDR1 MNHEY, CDR2 SVGAGI. CDR3 region: CASSYTTGPAAHGTQYF. CDR3 DNA sequence: TGTGCCAGCAGTTACACAACCGGGCCCGCCGCGCATGGTACGCAGTATTTT.